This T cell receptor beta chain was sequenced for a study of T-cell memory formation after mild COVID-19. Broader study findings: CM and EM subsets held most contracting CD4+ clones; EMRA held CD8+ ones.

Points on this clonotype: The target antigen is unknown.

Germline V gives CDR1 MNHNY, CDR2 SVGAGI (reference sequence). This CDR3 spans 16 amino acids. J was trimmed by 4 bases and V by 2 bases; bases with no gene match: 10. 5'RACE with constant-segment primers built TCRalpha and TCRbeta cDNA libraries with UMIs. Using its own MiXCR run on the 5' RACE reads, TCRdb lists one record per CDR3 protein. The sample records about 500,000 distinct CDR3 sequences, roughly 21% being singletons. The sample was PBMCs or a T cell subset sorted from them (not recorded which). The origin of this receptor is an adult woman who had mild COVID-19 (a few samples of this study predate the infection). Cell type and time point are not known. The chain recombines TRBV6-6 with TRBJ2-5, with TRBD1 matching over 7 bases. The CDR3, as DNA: TGTGCCAGCAGTTACGCGACAGGGAAAGGACGAGAGACCCAGTACTTC. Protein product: CASSYATGKGRETQYF.